There are many counts of the clone carrying this T cell receptor beta chain. Its antigen is unknown. The sample belongs to a study of T-cell memory formation after mild COVID-19. Notes on the study in general: A second wave expanding day 15 to 37 was CD4+-biased; contracting clones were balanced. The pre-infection memory compartment contained some responding clones, suggesting cross-reactive memory joined.

TCRdb processed the 5' RACE reads anew with MiXCR; each CDR3 protein has one entry. Found here are about 140,000 distinct CDR3 sequences, roughly 15% of them singletons; the top ten hold approximately 14%. Trimming stripped 3 bases from V and 8 bases from J, with 11 bases between. This CDR3 has 12 residues. Germline V CDR1 and CDR2: SGHDT, YYEEEE. The chain couples TRBV5-6 to TRBJ1-2; no clear D. The sample comprised PBMCs or a T cell subset sorted from them (not recorded which). This clonotype was sampled from an adult woman who had mild COVID-19 (a few samples of this study predate the infection). Cell type and time point are not known. CDR3 region: CASSSGFAGYTF. The CDR3 nucleotides are TGTGCCAGCAGCTCCGGATTCGCAGGCTACACCTTC.